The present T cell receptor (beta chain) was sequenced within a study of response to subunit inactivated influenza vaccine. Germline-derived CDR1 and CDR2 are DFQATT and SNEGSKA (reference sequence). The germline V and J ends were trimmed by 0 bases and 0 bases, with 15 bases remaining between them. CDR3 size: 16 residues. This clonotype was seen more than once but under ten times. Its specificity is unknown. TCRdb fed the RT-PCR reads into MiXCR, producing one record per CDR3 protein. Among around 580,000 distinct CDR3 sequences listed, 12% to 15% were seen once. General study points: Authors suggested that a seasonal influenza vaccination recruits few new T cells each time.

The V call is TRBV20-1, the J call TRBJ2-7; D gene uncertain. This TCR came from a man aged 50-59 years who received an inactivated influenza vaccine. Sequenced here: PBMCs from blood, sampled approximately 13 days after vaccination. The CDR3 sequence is CSARDLADASSYEQYF. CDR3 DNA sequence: TGCAGTGCTAGAGATCTCGCAGACGCTAGCTCCTACGAGCAGTACTTC.